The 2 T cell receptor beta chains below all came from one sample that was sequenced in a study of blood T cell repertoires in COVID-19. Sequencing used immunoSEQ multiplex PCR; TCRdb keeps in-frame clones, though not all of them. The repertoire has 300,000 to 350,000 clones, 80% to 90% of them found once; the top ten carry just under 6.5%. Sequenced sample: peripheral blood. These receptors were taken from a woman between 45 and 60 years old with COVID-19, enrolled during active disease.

In DNA form, the CDR3 reads TGTGCCAGCAGTGGATACAGGGGCTACAATGAGCAGTTCTTC. It is translated as CASSGYRGYNEQFF. This chain connects TRBV2 to TRBJ2-1; 7 bases align to TRBD1. Germline V gene lookup returns CDR1 SNHLY and CDR2 FYNNEI. Unmatched junction bases numbered 3, after V lost 4 bases and J lost 3 bases. The CDR3 runs 14 residues.

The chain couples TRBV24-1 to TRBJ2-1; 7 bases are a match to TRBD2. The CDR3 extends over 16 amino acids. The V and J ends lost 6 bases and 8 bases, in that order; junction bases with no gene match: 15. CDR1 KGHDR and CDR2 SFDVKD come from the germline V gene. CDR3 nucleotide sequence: TGTGCCACCAGTCGACAGTTCGGCGGGCTAGCGGATGAGCAGTTCTTC. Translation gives CATSRQFGGLADEQFF.